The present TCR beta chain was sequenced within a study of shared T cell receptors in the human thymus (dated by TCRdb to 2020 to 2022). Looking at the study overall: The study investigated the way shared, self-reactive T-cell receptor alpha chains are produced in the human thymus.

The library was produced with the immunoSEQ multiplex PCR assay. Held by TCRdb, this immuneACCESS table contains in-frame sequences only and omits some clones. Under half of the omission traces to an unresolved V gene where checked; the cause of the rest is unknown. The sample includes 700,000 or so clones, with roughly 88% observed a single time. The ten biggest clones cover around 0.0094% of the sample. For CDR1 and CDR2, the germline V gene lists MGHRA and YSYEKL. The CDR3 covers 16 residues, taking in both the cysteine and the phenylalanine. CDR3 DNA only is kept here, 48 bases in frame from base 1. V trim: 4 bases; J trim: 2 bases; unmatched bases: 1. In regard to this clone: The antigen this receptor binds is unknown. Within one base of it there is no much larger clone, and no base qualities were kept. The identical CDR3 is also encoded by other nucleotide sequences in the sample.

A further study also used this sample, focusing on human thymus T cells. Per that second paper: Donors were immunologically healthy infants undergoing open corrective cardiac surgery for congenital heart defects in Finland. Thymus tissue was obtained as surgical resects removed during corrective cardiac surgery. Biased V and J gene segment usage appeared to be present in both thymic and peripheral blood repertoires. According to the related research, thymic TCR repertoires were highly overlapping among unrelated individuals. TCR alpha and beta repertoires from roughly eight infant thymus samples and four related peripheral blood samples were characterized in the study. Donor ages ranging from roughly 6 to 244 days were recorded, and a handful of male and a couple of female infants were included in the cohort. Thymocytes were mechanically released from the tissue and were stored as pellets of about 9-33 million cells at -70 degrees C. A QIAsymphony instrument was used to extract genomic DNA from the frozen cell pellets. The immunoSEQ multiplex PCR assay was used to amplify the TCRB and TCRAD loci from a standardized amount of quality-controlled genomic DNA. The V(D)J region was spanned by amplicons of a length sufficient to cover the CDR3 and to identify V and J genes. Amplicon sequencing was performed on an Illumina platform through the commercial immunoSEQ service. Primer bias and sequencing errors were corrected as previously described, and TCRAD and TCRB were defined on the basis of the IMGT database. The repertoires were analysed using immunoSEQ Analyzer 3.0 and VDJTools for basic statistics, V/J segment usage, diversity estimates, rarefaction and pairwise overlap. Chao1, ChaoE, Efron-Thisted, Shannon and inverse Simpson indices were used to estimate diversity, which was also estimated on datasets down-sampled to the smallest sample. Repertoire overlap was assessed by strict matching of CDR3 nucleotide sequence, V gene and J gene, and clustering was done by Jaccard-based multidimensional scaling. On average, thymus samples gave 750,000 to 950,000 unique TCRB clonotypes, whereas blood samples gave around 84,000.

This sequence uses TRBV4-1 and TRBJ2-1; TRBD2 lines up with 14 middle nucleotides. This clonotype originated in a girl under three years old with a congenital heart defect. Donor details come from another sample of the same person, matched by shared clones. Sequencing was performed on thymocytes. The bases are TGCGCCAGCAGCCCGGGACTAGCGGGGGCCTACAATGAGCAGTTCTTC. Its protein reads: CASSPGLAGAYNEQFF.